Ten or more counts support the clone carrying this TCR beta chain. No antigen is known for it. This sample is drawn from a study of regulatory T cells in long-lasting Graves disease. Study outcomes and limitations: Persistent disease was characterized by preferential usage of TRBV28, TRBJ1-2 and TRBJ2-5. The study found lower TCR diversity in persistent Graves' patients than in newly diagnosed ones. Tissue studied was limited to peripheral blood, excluding thyroid tissue.

Time point reported: persistent/refractory GD, antithyroid drugs over 5 years with positive TRAb. PBMC RNA was the source of the TCR library. Trimming pared 7 bases from V and 0 bases from J, leaving 18 bases between. The germline V gene has CDR1 MDHEN and CDR2 SYDVKM. CDR3 length: 16 residues. Relying on iRepertoire HTBI primers and Arm-PCR of CDR3 regions, the team built TCR beta libraries. TCRdb re-called the multiplex PCR reads with MiXCR, one entry per CDR3 protein. The profile shows fewer than 450,000 distinct CDR3 sequences, roughly a quarter of them singletons. Sample: peripheral blood mononuclear cells (PBMCs), taken when the disease was refractory, from a patient treated with antithyroid drugs. This chain joins TRBV28 and TRBJ1-2, with a tentative D call TRBD1 (6 bases). This clonotype originated in a female donor with Graves disease. Here the CDR3 DNA reads TGTGCCAGCACCCGCGGGGGGCAGTATACTAACTATGGCTACACCTTC. Translation gives CASTRGGQYTNYGYTF.